One and the same sample provided the 8 T cell receptor beta chains below, sequenced in a study of blood T cell repertoires in COVID-19. Profiled with immunoSEQ multiplex PCR; TCRdb holds only in-frame clones, not every one. The sample lists about 310,000 clones, around 86% occurring once. Sequencing input: peripheral blood. These receptors came from a man aged 50-60 years with active or convalescent COVID-19.

This clone was detected once. This chain joins TRBV2 and TRBJ2-7; 8 bases are shared with TRBD1. J gave up 0 bases and V 10 bases, and 8 bases lay outside the gene matches. CDR3 length: 14 residues. In germline, CDR1 is SNHLY, CDR2 FYNNEI. The CDR3, as DNA: TGTGCCACCGAGGGACAGGCTAACTCCTACGAGCAGTACTTC. The encoded protein is CATEGQANSYEQYF.

This chain uses TRBV6-5 with TRBJ1-5; 7 bases fit TRBD1. Germline loops: CDR1 MNHEY, CDR2 SVGAGI. The CDR3 consists of 15 residues. Germline trimming cut 2 bases from V and 7 bases from J; bases unmatched to any gene: 8. The DNA of the CDR3 is TGTGCCAGCAGTTACAAGTACAGGGACAGACAGCCCCAGCATTTT. Encoded protein: CASSYKYRDRQPQHF.

This clone was picked up one time. The genes are TRBV27 and TRBJ1-2; the match to TRBD1 covers 7 bases. The junction had 7 bases not matched to a gene; V was cut back by 5 bases and J by 1 base. The CDR3 is 15 residues long. CDR1 is MNHEY and CDR2 is SMNVEV in the germline V gene (reference sequence). The CDR3 reads CASSTGTALNYGYTF. The CDR3, as DNA: TGTGCCAGCAGTACCGGGACAGCCCTTAACTATGGCTACACCTTC.

The J gene is TRBJ2-1, the V gene TRBV5-1; TRBD2 agrees at 8 bases. The CDR3 extends over 15 amino acids. CDR1 is SGHRS and CDR2 is YFSETQ in the germline V gene. The V and J ends lost 3 bases and 8 bases, in that order; junction bases with no gene match: 10. CDR3 amino acids: CASSSRGLVDYEQFF. DNA of the CDR3: TGCGCCAGCAGCTCGCGGGGACTAGTGGATTATGAGCAGTTCTTC.

The V and J genes are TRBV24-1 and TRBJ1-3, with 7 bases matching TRBD1. This CDR3 is built from 15 residues. Per germline, CDR1 KGHDR and CDR2 SFDVKD. Trimming at V came to 0 bases and at J to 4 bases, leaving 2 bases not matched to a gene. CDR3 loop: CATSDLQDRGNTIYF. CDR3 sequence (DNA): TGTGCCACCAGTGATTTGCAGGACAGGGGAAACACCATATATTTT.

V usage is TRBV4-2 and J usage is TRBJ2-7; no reliable D call. V gave up 0 bases and J gave up 3 bases, with 12 bases separating them. Per germline, CDR1 LGHNA and CDR2 YNFKEQ. The CDR3 length is 15 residues. The CDR3 DNA sequence: TGTGCCAGCAGCCAAGATCGATACAGTCTCTACGAGCAGTACTTC. This encodes CASSQDRYSLYEQYF.

The J gene is TRBJ1-5, the V gene TRBV4-3; D unclear. The CDR3 spans 14 residues. Trimming stripped 0 bases from V and 2 bases from J, with 5 bases between. Per germline, CDR1 LGHNA and CDR2 YSLEER. The DNA of the CDR3 is TGCGCCAGCAGCCAAGATGAGGGCAATCAGCCCCAGCATTTT. Amino acid sequence: CASSQDEGNQPQHF.

The chain has TRBV19 and TRBJ1-3; no clear D. Trimming took off 10 bases at V and 8 bases at J, with 9 bases between the two ends. From germline, CDR1 is LNHDA and CDR2 SQIVND (reference sequence). The CDR3 has 10 amino acids. Here the CDR3 reads CATRGDTIYF. The CDR3 DNA sequence: TGTGCCACCAGAGGTGACACCATATATTTT. The full variable domain, rest sourced from reference TRBV19 and TRBJ1-3, is DGGITQSPKYLFRKEGQNVTLSCEQNLNHDAMYWYRQDPGQGLRLIYYSQIVNDFQKGDIAEGYSVSREKKESFPLTVTSAQKNPTAFYLCATRGDTIYFGEGSWLTVV.